This is a list of T cell receptor beta chains from one sample in a study of tumor and adjacent non-tumor tissue in lung cancer. TCRdb called the multiplex PCR reads again in MiXCR, with one record for every CDR3 protein. The repertoire includes about 80,000 distinct CDR3 sequences, 65% to 90% of them detected once, and about an eighth sits in the top ten. Source material: lung tumor tissue. The receptors shown here come from a woman between 45 and 60 years old with non-small cell lung cancer. Each CDR3 is given with its conserved first and last residue. D genes are given only for firm matches. Only part of the rows carry a size: once, few, many, or a class if the clone is expanded.

d_call: -; j_call: TRBJ1-2; v_call: TRBV4-3; clone_size: -; cdr3_nt: TGCGCCGGCAGCCAAGTACTGGGAGACTATGGCTACACCTTC; cdr3_aa: CAGSQVLGDYGYTF
d_call: TRBD1; j_call: TRBJ2-1; v_call: TRBV20-1; clone_size: -; cdr3_nt: TGCAGTGATAGAACAAGCGGACAGGGATATGAGCAGTTTTTC; cdr3_aa: CSDRTSGQGYEQFF
d_call: -; j_call: TRBJ2-3; v_call: TRBV20-1; clone_size: -; cdr3_nt: TGCAGTGGGGCCGTGACTAGTATGATAGATACGCAGTATTTT; cdr3_aa: CSGAVTSMIDTQYF
d_call: -; j_call: TRBJ1-2; v_call: TRBV12-3/TRBV12-4; clone_size: -; cdr3_nt: TGTGCCAGCAGCCCTCCAGGGTATGGCTACACTTTC; cdr3_aa: CASSPPGYGYTF
d_call: -; j_call: TRBJ2-7; v_call: TRBV12-3/TRBV12-4; clone_size: -; cdr3_nt: TGTGCCAACAGTTTTTCGACGGGTCTGGTGAAGCAGTACTTC; cdr3_aa: CANSFSTGLVKQYF
d_call: -; j_call: TRBJ2-7; v_call: TRBV5-1; clone_size: many; cdr3_nt: TGCGCCAGCAGCTTGCGGGGCGAGGTCTACGAGCAGTACTTC; cdr3_aa: CASSLRGEVYEQYF
d_call: TRBD2; j_call: TRBJ2-3; v_call: TRBV4-2; clone_size: -; cdr3_nt: TGTGCCAGCAGGCTCGCTCTAGCGGGTGATAAGCAGTATTTT; cdr3_aa: CASRLALAGDKQYF
d_call: -; j_call: TRBJ2-3; v_call: TRBV7-9; clone_size: -; cdr3_nt: TGTGCCAACAGCGGCCCGAGGGATACGCAATATTTT; cdr3_aa: CANSGPRDTQYF
d_call: -; j_call: TRBJ1-3; v_call: TRBV6-2/TRBV6-3; clone_size: -; cdr3_nt: TGTGCCAGCAGATCCGGGAACTCTAGAAACACCATATATTTT; cdr3_aa: CASRSGNSRNTIYF
d_call: -; j_call: TRBJ2-7; v_call: TRBV4-1; clone_size: -; cdr3_nt: TGCGCCAGCAGCCAATATCCGGGGTCCGCCTACGAGCAGTACTTC; cdr3_aa: CASSQYPGSAYEQYF
d_call: TRBD2; j_call: TRBJ2-7; v_call: TRBV5-1; clone_size: few; cdr3_nt: TGCGCCAGCAGCTTGGAGCGGGGTCGCAACTACGAGCAGTACTTC; cdr3_aa: CASSLERGRNYEQYF
d_call: -; j_call: TRBJ2-6; v_call: TRBV11-2; clone_size: -; cdr3_nt: TGTGCCAGCAGCTCGTTAAGCTCTGGGGCCAACATACTGACTTTC; cdr3_aa: CASSSLSSGANILTF
d_call: -; j_call: TRBJ2-1; v_call: TRBV20-1; clone_size: -; cdr3_nt: TGCAGTGCTAGTAAAGTAAGAACCAATGAGCAGTTCTTC; cdr3_aa: CSASKVRTNEQFF
d_call: -; j_call: TRBJ2-5; v_call: TRBV4-2; clone_size: -; cdr3_nt: TGTACCAGCAGCCAAGTTTACGGGGGAGGAGAGACCCAGTACTTT; cdr3_aa: CTSSQVYGGGETQYF
d_call: -; j_call: TRBJ2-7; v_call: TRBV20-1; clone_size: -; cdr3_nt: TGCAGTGATAACGGGTCTGACTACTACGAGCAGTACTTC; cdr3_aa: CSDNGSDYYEQYF
d_call: -; j_call: TRBJ2-7; v_call: TRBV20-1; clone_size: -; cdr3_nt: TGCAGTGCTAGATCCGCTATTTGCTTAGCCTACGAGCAGTACTTC; cdr3_aa: CSARSAICLAYEQYF
d_call: TRBD1; j_call: TRBJ2-7; v_call: TRBV20-1; clone_size: -; cdr3_nt: TGCAGTGTTAAAAGTGGCTGGACAGGGGCCTACGAGCGGTACTTC; cdr3_aa: CSVKSGWTGAYERYF
d_call: TRBD1; j_call: TRBJ2-1; v_call: TRBV20-1; clone_size: -; cdr3_nt: TGCAGTCCTAGATTTAGAGACAGGGGCTACCATGAGCAGTTCTTC; cdr3_aa: CSPRFRDRGYHEQFF
d_call: -; j_call: TRBJ1-3; v_call: TRBV4-1; clone_size: -; cdr3_nt: TGCGGCAGCAGCCCAGGGGTCGGAAACACTATATATTTT; cdr3_aa: CGSSPGVGNTIYF
d_call: -; j_call: TRBJ2-5; v_call: TRBV28; clone_size: once; cdr3_nt: TGTGCAAACAGTTTGGTAGGGGACCCGACCTCAAGGGGAGAGACCCAGTACTTC; cdr3_aa: CANSLVGDPTSRGETQYF
d_call: -; j_call: TRBJ1-2; v_call: TRBV12-3/TRBV12-4; clone_size: once; cdr3_nt: TGTGCCAGCGACCCGGGGGGAGGAGGCTATGGCTACACCTTC; cdr3_aa: CASDPGGGGYGYTF
d_call: TRBD2; j_call: TRBJ2-3; v_call: TRBV28; clone_size: -; cdr3_nt: TGTGTCAGTGGACTAGCGGGGACCCCTAGCACAGATACACAGTATTTT; cdr3_aa: CVSGLAGTPSTDTQYF
d_call: -; j_call: TRBJ1-1; v_call: TRBV11-2; clone_size: -; cdr3_nt: TGTGCCACCAGCTTAGTATTGACTGAAGCCTTCTTT; cdr3_aa: CATSLVLTEAFF
d_call: TRBD2; j_call: TRBJ2-3; v_call: TRBV6-2/TRBV6-3; clone_size: -; cdr3_nt: TGTGCCAGCAGTTATGCGGGGCGGGAGGCGACAGATACACACTATTTT; cdr3_aa: CASSYAGREATDTHYF
d_call: -; j_call: TRBJ2-1; v_call: TRBV29-1; clone_size: once; cdr3_nt: TGCAGCGTTGAAGATCGCCATCGTGGCTCCTACAATGAGCACTTCTTC; cdr3_aa: CSVEDRHRGSYNEHFF
d_call: TRBD2; j_call: TRBJ2-7; v_call: TRBV28; clone_size: -; cdr3_nt: TGTGCCAACAGTTTACCCGGGACTAGTGTGGGCGAGCAGTACTTC; cdr3_aa: CANSLPGTSVGEQYF
d_call: -; j_call: TRBJ2-7; v_call: TRBV20-1; clone_size: -; cdr3_nt: TGCAGTGCAGACTCAACCGGGATTAGGCGTGAGCAGTACTTC; cdr3_aa: CSADSTGIRREQYF
d_call: -; j_call: TRBJ2-3; v_call: TRBV20-1; clone_size: once; cdr3_nt: TGCAGTGCTTCGAATAGCGCGATGTTGGAAGATACGCAGTATTTT; cdr3_aa: CSASNSAMLEDTQYF
d_call: -; j_call: TRBJ2-3; v_call: TRBV24-1; clone_size: -; cdr3_nt: TGTGCCACCAGCGACATAAGGTCAGATACGCAGTATTTT; cdr3_aa: CATSDIRSDTQYF
d_call: TRBD1; j_call: TRBJ1-1; v_call: TRBV20-1; clone_size: -; cdr3_nt: TGCAGTGTTTGGACAGGGAGGGAAACTGAAGCTTTCTTT; cdr3_aa: CSVWTGRETEAFF
d_call: -; j_call: TRBJ1-1; v_call: TRBV6-2/TRBV6-3; clone_size: once; cdr3_nt: TGTGCTAGCAGTTACTCTGAGATCACTGAAGCTTTCTTC; cdr3_aa: CASSYSEITEAFF
d_call: TRBD2; j_call: TRBJ2-5; v_call: TRBV4-1; clone_size: -; cdr3_nt: TGCGCCAGCAGCCAAGGGGAGGGATCGGGAGAGACCAAGTACTTC; cdr3_aa: CASSQGEGSGETKYF
d_call: -; j_call: TRBJ2-2; v_call: TRBV5-4; clone_size: -; cdr3_nt: TGTGCCAGCAGCATGGGGACCGAGGGTAGGGGGGAGCAGTTTTTT; cdr3_aa: CASSMGTEGRGEQFF
d_call: -; j_call: TRBJ2-7; v_call: TRBV5-6; clone_size: -; cdr3_nt: TGTGCCACCAGATATCGGGGGACCGAGCAGTACTTC; cdr3_aa: CATRYRGTEQYF
d_call: -; j_call: TRBJ1-6; v_call: TRBV20-1; clone_size: once; cdr3_nt: TGCAGTACTCGACGGATTAGGGTCGTGTCTCGGGCGGAGCAGGGATTATCCCTCCACTTT; cdr3_aa: CSTRRIRVVSRAEQGLSLHF
d_call: -; j_call: TRBJ1-1; v_call: TRBV6-5; clone_size: -; cdr3_nt: TGTGCCTGCAGCGAGATAGGGGTGTCCACTGAAGCTTTCTTT; cdr3_aa: CACSEIGVSTEAFF
d_call: -; j_call: TRBJ2-7; v_call: TRBV20-1; clone_size: -; cdr3_nt: TGCAGTGCTAGAGGGCGGGTCTCCTACGTACAGTACTTC; cdr3_aa: CSARGRVSYVQYF
d_call: TRBD2; j_call: TRBJ2-1; v_call: TRBV7-8; clone_size: -; cdr3_nt: TGTGCCAGAAGCCCCGGGACTTGCGGGAGGGCCTTCTTTAATGAGCAGTTTTTC; cdr3_aa: CARSPGTCGRAFFNEQFF
d_call: TRBD2; j_call: TRBJ2-1; v_call: TRBV28; clone_size: many; cdr3_nt: TGTGCCAGCAGTCAAAGGACTAGCGGTTCCTACAATGAGCAGTTCTTC; cdr3_aa: CASSQRTSGSYNEQFF
d_call: -; j_call: TRBJ1-5; v_call: TRBV20-1; clone_size: -; cdr3_nt: TGCAGTGCTAGAAGCGGCTCGAATAGCAATCAGCCCCAGGATTTC; cdr3_aa: CSARSGSNSNQPQDF
d_call: -; j_call: TRBJ2-7; v_call: TRBV20-1; clone_size: many; cdr3_nt: TGCAGCGGGGTAGGAGGGGGCAAAAGTGAGCAGTACTTC; cdr3_aa: CSGVGGGKSEQYF
d_call: -; j_call: TRBJ2-6; v_call: TRBV11-2; clone_size: -; cdr3_nt: TGCGCCAGCGGCTCTAAGTATGGGGCCAACGTCCTGACTTTC; cdr3_aa: CASGSKYGANVLTF
d_call: -; j_call: TRBJ2-1; v_call: TRBV6-1; clone_size: once; cdr3_nt: TGTGCCAGCACTGAAGATGGGTATGAGCAGTTCTTC; cdr3_aa: CASTEDGYEQFF
d_call: -; j_call: TRBJ1-5; v_call: TRBV11-2; clone_size: few; cdr3_nt: TGTACCAGCAGCTTGGAGATTTGGCAGCCCCAGCATTTT; cdr3_aa: CTSSLEIWQPQHF
d_call: -; j_call: TRBJ2-1; v_call: TRBV15; clone_size: -; cdr3_nt: TGTGCCACCAGCAGAGCCCCGGTGGGCACCAATGAGCAGTTCTTC; cdr3_aa: CATSRAPVGTNEQFF
d_call: -; j_call: TRBJ2-3; v_call: TRBV4-1; clone_size: -; cdr3_nt: TGCGCCAGAAGCCAAGATAAGCGAAACACAGATACGCAGTATTTT; cdr3_aa: CARSQDKRNTDTQYF
d_call: -; j_call: TRBJ1-2; v_call: TRBV20-1; clone_size: -; cdr3_nt: TGCATTGTTAGGGACACCTTAAACTATGGCTACACCTTC; cdr3_aa: CIVRDTLNYGYTF
d_call: TRBD2; j_call: TRBJ2-1; v_call: TRBV11-2; clone_size: few; cdr3_nt: TGTGCCAGCAGTTATATGGCGGGAGGAGACAATGAGCAGTTCTTC; cdr3_aa: CASSYMAGGDNEQFF
d_call: TRBD1; j_call: TRBJ2-4; v_call: TRBV6-1; clone_size: -; cdr3_nt: TGTGCCAGTAGAGGGGACAGTCTCGGCAAAAACATTCAGTACTTC; cdr3_aa: CASRGDSLGKNIQYF
d_call: -; j_call: TRBJ2-1; v_call: TRBV29-1; clone_size: -; cdr3_nt: TGCAGCATTGGGGTCAGGAGTGGACAGTTCTTC; cdr3_aa: CSIGVRSGQFF
d_call: -; j_call: TRBJ2-4; v_call: TRBV6-1; clone_size: -; cdr3_nt: TGTGCCAGCAGTGAAGCGTCTGGACAGATAAACATTCGGTACTTC; cdr3_aa: CASSEASGQINIRYF
d_call: -; j_call: TRBJ1-1; v_call: TRBV6-1; clone_size: -; cdr3_nt: TGTGCCAGCAGTTTTGACAGAGCTCCATTTAGAGCTTTCTTT; cdr3_aa: CASSFDRAPFRAFF